The 18 T cell receptor beta chains reported below all come from one sample, sequenced in a study of shared clonotypes between healthy human individuals. In the naive CD8 group, cells lacked CD45RO and were positively selected for CCR7, so terminally differentiated effector memory CD45RA+ cells were left out. The table came from immunoSEQ multiplex PCR; TCRdb's copy has only in-frame clones and leaves some out. The top ten clones hold 0.085% to 0.11% of a sample with about 590,000 clones, just under 97% of them seen once. The specimen sequenced was naive CD8+ T cells sorted from blood. The receptors were gathered from a woman in her twenties or thirties in good health.

This chain connects TRBV4-1 to TRBJ1-3, with a possible D match to TRBD1 (5 bases). Trimming left V 6 bases short and J 12 bases short, with 18 bases between. Per the germline V gene, CDR1 is MGHRA and CDR2 is YSYEKL. CDR3 length: 13 amino acids. CDR3: CASRGDTSPGIYF. The CDR3 DNA follows: TGCGCCAGCAGAGGGGATACGTCTCCCGGCATATATTTT.

This clone appeared a single time. The rearrangement uses TRBV2 and TRBJ2-7; D not certain. The germline V gene encodes CDR1 SNHLY and CDR2 FYNNEI. This CDR3 region has 12 residues. V was trimmed by 5 bases and J by 2 bases, leaving 7 bases between them. CDR3 sequence: CASSSKAYEQYF. Here the CDR3 DNA reads TGTGCCAGCAGTAGTAAGGCCTACGAGCAGTACTTC.

J is TRBJ1-3 and V is TRBV19, with TRBD1 identical over 9 bases. V lost 7 bases to trimming and J lost 0 bases; unmatched junction nucleotides: 4. This CDR3 is built from 15 residues. CDR1 and CDR2 from the germline V gene are LNHDA and SQIVND (reference sequence). The CDR3 protein is CASKGTGLSGNTIYF. CDR3 nucleotides: TGTGCCAGTAAAGGGACAGGGCTCTCTGGAAACACCATATATTTT.

The chain links TRBV6-6 to TRBJ1-6; the match to TRBD1 covers 7 bases. The CDR3 runs 15 residues. V trimming: 2 bases; J trimming: 10 bases; junction bases outside the gene matches: 8. Germline lookup yields CDR1 MNHNY and CDR2 SVGAGI (reference sequence). The CDR3 DNA reads TGTGCCAGCAGTTACCACCCAGGGGGGAACTCACCCCTCCACTTT. This encodes CASSYHPGGNSPLHF.

The genes are TRBV19 and TRBJ2-1; D unclear. Germline V gene sequence: CDR1 LNHDA, CDR2 SQIVND (reference sequence). Trimming took 7 bases from V and 0 from J, leaving 7 bases between them. There are 13 residues in the CDR3. The CDR3 is CASTPGSYNEQFF. The CDR3 DNA reads as TGTGCCAGTACCCCCGGCTCCTACAATGAGCAGTTCTTC.

In the case of this clone: This sample also contains other DNA sequences that code for the same CDR3. The chain couples TRBV27 to TRBJ2-7; 8 bases match TRBD1. Germline V lookup: CDR1 MNHEY, CDR2 SMNVEV (reference sequence). V lost 2 bases and J lost 4; bases outside the gene matches: 1. The CDR3 is 13 residues long. For the CDR3, the DNA is TGTGCCAGCAGTTTAGGGACAGGTTACGAGCAGTACTTC. It translates to CASSLGTGYEQYF.

The chain carries TRBV28 and TRBJ2-7; D uncertain. This CDR3 contains 13 residues. Germline CDR1 is MDHEN and CDR2 is SYDVKM. The V gene lost 7 bases and the J gene lost 3 bases, with 13 bases spanning the gap. CDR3 in amino acids: CASNEVADYEQYF. CDR3 DNA: TGTGCCAGCAACGAGGTTGCGGACTACGAGCAGTACTTC.

The J gene is TRBJ1-4, the V gene TRBV28, with no clear D. Trimming shortened V by 6 bases and J by 5 bases, and 16 bases separated the two germline ends. CDR1 is MDHEN, CDR2 SYDVKM, per germline. The CDR3 has 15 residues. CDR3 residues: CASRRDGSANEKLFF. CDR3 nucleotide sequence: TGTGCCAGCAGACGCGACGGGTCTGCCAATGAAAAACTGTTTTTT.

About this clone: Other DNA sequences in this sample translate to the same CDR3. The rearrangement uses TRBV6-5 and TRBJ2-7; D might be TRBD1 (7 bases). Germline V lookup: CDR1 MNHEY, CDR2 SVGAGI. The CDR3 has 12 amino acids. Between the trimmed V and J ends, which lost 5 bases and 6 bases, there was a span of 11 bases. The CDR3 DNA reads TGTGCCAGCAGTGGAGGGGGCGGCGAGCAGTACTTC. Translation gives CASSGGGGEQYF.

The V call is TRBV6-5, the J call TRBJ2-7; 9 nucleotides agree with TRBD1. This CDR3 is built from 13 residues. The J segment lost 7 bases and the V segment lost 8 bases, leaving 9 bases of the junction unmatched. Per germline, CDR1 MNHEY and CDR2 SVGAGI. The CDR3 DNA sequence: TGTGCCAGCTCCGGGACAGGGACTGGTGAGCAGTACTTC. This translates into CASSGTGTGEQYF.

J is TRBJ1-1 and V is TRBV10-2; unclear D gene. This CDR3 region has 14 residues. V was cut by 3 bases and J by 3 bases, with 11 bases left in between. Germline V gene data show CDR1 as WSHSY and CDR2 as SAAADI. This CDR3 is CASSEEASYTEAFF. As DNA, the CDR3 is TGCGCCAGCAGTGAAGAGGCATCCTACACTGAAGCTTTCTTT.

The chain joins TRBV11-2 to TRBJ1-6; D uncertain. V was pared by 2 bases and J by 0 bases, with 11 bases between. The germline V gene has CDR1 SGHAT and CDR2 FQNNGV. This CDR3 has 17 amino acids. CDR3 residues: CASSLITTNSYNSPLHF. Here the CDR3 DNA reads TGTGCCAGCAGCTTAATTACCACCAACTCCTATAATTCACCCCTCCACTTT.

A single count supports this clone. This chain connects TRBV6-5 to TRBJ1-2; D possibly corresponds to TRBD1 (6 bases). The CDR3 contains 14 residues. Germline CDR1 is MNHEY and CDR2 is SVGAGI. Between the trimmed V and J ends, which lost 2 bases and 4 bases, there was a span of 11 bases. The CDR3 sequence is CASSYAGTSYGYTF. The CDR3 nucleotides read TGTGCCAGCAGTTACGCCGGGACATCCTATGGCTACACCTTC.

The chain recombines TRBV28 with TRBJ2-1; 10 bases are a match to TRBD2. Trimming took 5 bases from V and 8 from J; bases not matched to a gene: 3. CDR1 MDHEN and CDR2 SYDVKM come from the germline V gene. The CDR3 spans 13 residues. The CDR3 coding sequence is TGTGCCAGCAGTCTACTAGCGGGGCATGAGCAGTTCTTC. As protein: CASSLLAGHEQFF. Filled out from reference TRBV28 and TRBJ2-1, the complete variable domain reads DVKVTQSSRYLVKRTGEKVFLECVQDMDHENMFWYRQDPGLGLRLIYFSYDVKMKEKGDIPEGYSVSREKKERFSLILESASTNQTSMYLCASSLLAGHEQFFGPGTRLTVL.

The chain couples TRBV13 to TRBJ2-7; 9 positions agree with TRBD2. This CDR3 contains 12 residues. In germline, CDR1 is PRHDT, CDR2 FYEKMQ (reference sequence). The junction had 4 bases not matched to a gene; V was cut back by 8 bases and J by 5 bases. This CDR3 reads CASGTSTHEQYF. The DNA of the CDR3 is TGTGCCAGCGGGACTAGCACCCACGAGCAGTACTTC.

This clone was observed a single time. Other DNA sequences of this sample code for an identical CDR3. The chain combines TRBV7-9 with TRBJ1-5; D remains ambiguous. The germline V gene encodes CDR1 SEHNR and CDR2 FQNEAQ (reference sequence). Trimming left V 3 bases short and J 4 bases short, with 7 bases between. The CDR3 loop spans 13 amino acids. CDR3 sequence: CASSLGVNQPQHF. As DNA, the CDR3 is TGTGCCAGCAGCTTGGGAGTGAATCAGCCCCAGCATTTT.

The sample holds one count of this clone. The J gene is TRBJ2-3, the V gene TRBV28; TRBD1 might be the D (5 bases). This CDR3 is 16 amino acids long. The V end lost 6 bases, the J end lost 0 bases, and 16 bases lay between the germline ends. Germline V gives CDR1 MDHEN, CDR2 SYDVKM. CDR3 bases: TGTGCCAGCAGGCCGACAGTGAAGGCTAGCACAGATACGCAGTATTTT. Its translation is CASRPTVKASTDTQYF.

The chain combines TRBV7-9 with TRBJ2-5, with 10 bases identical to TRBD1. The end of the DNA is better explained by TRBJ2-7, so the J call may be wrong. From germline, CDR1 is SEHNR and CDR2 FQNEAQ (reference sequence). The CDR3 is made up of 14 amino acids. Here the CDR3 DNA reads TGTGCCAGCAGCCCCCGGACAGGGGGTAGCGAGCAGTACTTC. It yields the protein CASSPRTGGSEQYF.